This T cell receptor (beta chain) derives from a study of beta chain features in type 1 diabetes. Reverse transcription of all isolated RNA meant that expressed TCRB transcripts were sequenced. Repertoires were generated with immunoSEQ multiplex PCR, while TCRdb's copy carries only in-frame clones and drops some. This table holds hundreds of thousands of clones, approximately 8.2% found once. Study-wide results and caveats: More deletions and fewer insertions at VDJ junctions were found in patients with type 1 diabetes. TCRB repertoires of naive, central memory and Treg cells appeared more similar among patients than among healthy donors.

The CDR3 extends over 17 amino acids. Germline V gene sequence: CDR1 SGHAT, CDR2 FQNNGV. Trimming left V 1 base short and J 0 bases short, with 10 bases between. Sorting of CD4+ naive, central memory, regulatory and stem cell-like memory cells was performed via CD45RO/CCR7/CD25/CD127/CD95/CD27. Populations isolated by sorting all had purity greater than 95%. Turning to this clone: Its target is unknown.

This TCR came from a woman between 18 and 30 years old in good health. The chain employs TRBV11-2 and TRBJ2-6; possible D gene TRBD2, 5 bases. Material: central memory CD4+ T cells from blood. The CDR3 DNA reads TGTGCCAGCAGCTTAGTCTGGAGGAGCTCTGGGGCCAACGTCCTGACTTTC. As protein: CASSLVWRSSGANVLTF.